There are a few counts of the clone carrying this T cell receptor (beta chain). The assay was immunoSEQ multiplex PCR, and TCRdb's table has in-frame clones only and misses some. The sample lists 61,000 or so clones, roughly 88% occurring once. The data derive from a study of blood T cell repertoires in COVID-19. Study information: Sites in the United States, Italy and Spain provided acute and convalescent COVID-19 samples.

From germline, CDR1 is DFQATT and CDR2 SNEGSKA (reference sequence). V was clipped by 1 base and J by 6 bases, with 6 bases between them. The CDR3 consists of 11 residues. The sequence was obtained from a woman older than 75 with active COVID-19. Specimen: peripheral blood. V and J are TRBV20-1 and TRBJ1-2; D gene uncertain. The CDR3 is CSARVLHGYTF. CDR3 coding DNA: TGCAGTGCTAGAGTCCTTCATGGCTACACCTTC.